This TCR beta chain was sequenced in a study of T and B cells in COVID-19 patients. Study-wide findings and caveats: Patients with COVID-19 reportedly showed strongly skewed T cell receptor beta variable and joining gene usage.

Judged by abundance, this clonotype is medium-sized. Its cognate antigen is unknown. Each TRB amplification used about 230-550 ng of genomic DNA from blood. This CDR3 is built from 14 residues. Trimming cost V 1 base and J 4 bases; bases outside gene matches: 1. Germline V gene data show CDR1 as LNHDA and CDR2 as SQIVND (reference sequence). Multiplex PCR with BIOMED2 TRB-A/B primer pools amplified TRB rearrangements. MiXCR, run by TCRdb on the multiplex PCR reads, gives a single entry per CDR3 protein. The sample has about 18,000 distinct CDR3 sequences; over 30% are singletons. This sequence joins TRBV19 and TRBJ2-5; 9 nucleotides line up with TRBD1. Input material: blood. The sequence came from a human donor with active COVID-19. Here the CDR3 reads CASSIAQGAETQYF. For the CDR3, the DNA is TGTGCCAGTAGTATAGCACAGGGGGCAGAGACCCAGTACTTC.